The source of this TCR beta chain is a study of blood T cell repertoires in COVID-19. Categorization into cohorts depended on clinical history that participants reported. The protocol was immunoSEQ multiplex PCR, while the TCRdb copy is restricted to in-frame clones and leaves out a portion. The sample lists around 150,000 clones; approximately 88% were seen once. The CDR3 sequence is 16 residues long. CDR1 is WSHSY, CDR2 SAAADI, per germline. V gave up 3 bases and J gave up 8 bases; unmatched junction bases: 9. The receptor's source is a woman aged 55-69 years who had recovered from COVID-19. Sequenced material: PBMCs or T cells enriched from blood (not recorded which). The rearrangement joins TRBV10-2 to TRBJ1-4; 10 positions match TRBD1. For the CDR3, the DNA is TGCGCCAGCAGTGAACCCGGGACAGGGGATGGCGAAAAACTGTTTTTT. It is translated as CASSEPGTGDGEKLFF.